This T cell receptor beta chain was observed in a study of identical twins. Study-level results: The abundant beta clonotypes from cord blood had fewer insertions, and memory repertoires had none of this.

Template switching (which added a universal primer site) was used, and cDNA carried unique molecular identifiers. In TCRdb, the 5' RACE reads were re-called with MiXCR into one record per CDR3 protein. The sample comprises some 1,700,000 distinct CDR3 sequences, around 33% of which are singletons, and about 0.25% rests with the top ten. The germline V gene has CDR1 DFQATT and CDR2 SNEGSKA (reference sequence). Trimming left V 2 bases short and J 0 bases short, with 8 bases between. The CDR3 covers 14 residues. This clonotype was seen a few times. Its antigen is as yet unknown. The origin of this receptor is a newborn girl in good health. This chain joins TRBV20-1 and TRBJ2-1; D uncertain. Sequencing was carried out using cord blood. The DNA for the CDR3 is TGCAGTGCTAGACCCAGGAACTCCTACAATGAGCAGTTCTTC. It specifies CSARPRNSYNEQFF.